These 18 T cell receptor beta chains originate from one sample sequenced in a study of blood T cell repertoires in COVID-19. The assay was immunoSEQ multiplex PCR, and TCRdb's table has in-frame clones only and misses some. This table has hundreds of thousands of clones, 87% appearing once. Sequenced input: peripheral blood. The receptors stem from a woman aged 45-65 years with COVID-19, enrolled during active disease.

The J gene is TRBJ2-5, the V gene TRBV11-3; 14 nucleotides agree with TRBD2. The germline gives CDR1 SGHNT, CDR2 YENEEA. V trimming: 3 bases; J trimming: 4 bases; junction bases outside the gene matches: 1. The CDR3 extends over 15 amino acids. Written as DNA, the CDR3 is TGTGCCAGCAGCTTGGGGACTAGCGGGAGAGAGACCCAGTACTTC. Encoded protein: CASSLGTSGRETQYF.

The chain joins TRBV11-2 to TRBJ2-2, with 10 bases that match TRBD2. Germline assignment: CDR1 SGHAT and CDR2 FQNNGV. The CDR3 sequence is 14 residues long. The trim removed 5 bases at V and 7 bases at J, leaving 4 bases unmatched. CDR3 residues: CASSPSGRSGELFF. The CDR3, as DNA: TGTGCCAGCAGCCCTAGCGGGAGAAGCGGGGAGCTGTTTTTT.

This chain links TRBV30 with TRBJ2-1; D may be TRBD1 (5 bases). The V and J ends lost 7 bases and 1 base respectively, with 17 bases between them. This CDR3 is 15 amino acids long. Germline CDR1 GTSNPN, CDR2 SVGIG (reference sequence). CDR3: CAFSGGQGSYNEQFF. The CDR3, as DNA: TGTGCCTTCTCCGGTGGGCAGGGATCCTACAATGAGCAGTTCTTC.

V is TRBV5-4 and J is TRBJ2-1; 7 nucleotides align to TRBD2. Trimming cost V 3 bases and J 8 bases; bases outside gene matches: 11. The CDR3 contains 15 residues. Germline loops: CDR1 SGHNT, CDR2 YYREEE (reference sequence). The CDR3 DNA sequence: TGTGCCAGCAGCTCTTTATTGAGGGAGGGATATGAGCAGTTCTTC. It is translated as CASSSLLREGYEQFF.

On this clone itself: The sample contains more than one DNA sequence encoding this CDR3. The J gene is TRBJ1-1, the V gene TRBV28; D is undetermined. CDR1 and CDR2 from the germline V gene are MDHEN and SYDVKM. The CDR3 contains 13 residues. V lost 2 bases and J lost 2, with 6 bases in between. CDR3 in amino acids: CASSLPGNTEAFF. CDR3 DNA: TGTGCCAGCAGTTTACCGGGTAACACTGAAGCTTTCTTT.

This chain connects TRBV19 to TRBJ1-5, with D possibly TRBD1 on 5 matching bases. Trimming left V 2 bases short and J 6 bases short, with 5 bases between. The CDR3 loop spans 12 amino acids. Germline V gives CDR1 LNHDA, CDR2 SQIVND (reference sequence). CDR3 region: CASSIQGQPQHF. The CDR3 nucleotides read TGTGCCAGTAGTATACAGGGTCAGCCCCAGCATTTT.

The J gene is TRBJ1-2, the V gene TRBV5-1; D is unclear. Germline V gene data show CDR1 as SGHRS and CDR2 as YFSETQ. V lost 5 bases and J 7 bases, leaving 12 bases between the germline ends. The CDR3 consists of 12 residues. The CDR3 sequence is CASRATLSGYTF. The CDR3, as DNA: TGCGCCAGCAGAGCTACTCTAAGTGGCTACACCTTC.

This clone was seen more than once but under ten times. The chain recombines TRBV18 with TRBJ1-5, with 9 bases matching TRBD1. Trimming at V came to 3 bases and at J to 6 bases, leaving 6 bases not matched to a gene. The CDR3 sequence is 15 residues long. CDR1 and CDR2 from the germline V gene are KGHSH and LQKENI. The CDR3 nucleotides are TGTGCCAGCTCACCGGGACAGGGTTCTCGTCAGCCCCAGCATTTT. As protein: CASSPGQGSRQPQHF.

This clone was found a few times. The chain couples TRBV6-1 to TRBJ1-1, with 8 bases lining up with TRBD1. V dropped 0 bases and J dropped 9; count of bases not matched to a gene: 9. The length of the CDR3 is 15 residues. Per germline, CDR1 MNHNS and CDR2 SASEGT. The CDR3 spells CASSEAPGGRVKAFF. In nucleotides, the CDR3 is TGTGCCAGCAGTGAAGCCCCAGGGGGCAGGGTTAAAGCTTTCTTT.

The chain employs TRBV7-9 and TRBJ2-7, with D possibly being TRBD1 (5 bases). V was trimmed by 1 base and J by 2 bases, leaving 9 bases between them. The CDR3 spans 14 residues. Germline CDR1 and CDR2: SEHNR and FQNEAQ (reference sequence). CDR3 nucleotide sequence: TGTGCCAGCAGCTTAGATAGGGGAACCTACGAGCAGTACTTC. It is translated as CASSLDRGTYEQYF.

The chain recombines TRBV2 with TRBJ1-2; 7 positions match TRBD1. CDR3 length: 13 amino acids. Unmatched junction bases numbered 6, after V lost 6 bases and J lost 5 bases. Germline V CDR1 and CDR2: SNHLY, FYNNEI. The CDR3 DNA is TGTGCCAGCAGATCCGGGACAGCGTATGGCTACACCTTC. Translating gives CASRSGTAYGYTF. Supplemented by reference TRBV2 and TRBJ1-2, the full variable domain reads EPEVTQTPSHQVTQMGQEVILRCVPISNHLYFYWYRQILGQKVEFLVSFYNNEISEKSEIFDDQFSVERPDGSNFTLKIRSTKLEDSAMYFCASRSGTAYGYTFGSGTRLTVV.

This clone was detected only a few times. The chain employs TRBV7-2 and TRBJ2-2, with TRBD1 identical over 7 bases. V shed 5 bases, J shed 7 bases, and the junction held 4 bases outside the gene matches. The CDR3 covers 13 residues. CDR1 is SGHTA, CDR2 FQGNSA, per germline. The CDR3 sequence: CASSTTGFGELFF. DNA for the CDR3: TGTGCCAGCAGCACGACAGGGTTCGGGGAGCTGTTTTTT. Filled out from reference TRBV7-2 and TRBJ2-2, the complete variable domain reads GAGVSQSPSNKVTEKGKDVELRCDPISGHTALYWYRQSLGQGLEFLIYFQGNSAPDKSGLPSDRFSAERTGGSVSTLTIQRTQQEDSAVYLCASSTTGFGELFFGEGSRLTVL.

This clone is a singleton in its sample. A much larger clone differs from this one at a single base, so this may be a read error. The chain recombines TRBV7-9 with TRBJ1-1, with D perhaps TRBD1 (6 bases). Trimming took 6 bases from V and 1 from J, leaving 9 bases between them. The CDR3 spans 13 residues. CDR1 is SEHNR and CDR2 is FQNEAQ in the germline V gene (reference sequence). CDR3 coding DNA: TGTGCCAGCAGTTTACAGGGGAACACTGAAGCTTTCTTT. Its protein is CASSLQGNTEAFF.

The chain employs TRBV2 and TRBJ2-7; 10 positions agree with TRBD1. Germline V gene sequence: CDR1 SNHLY, CDR2 FYNNEI. The CDR3 contains 14 residues. V trimming: 7 bases; J trimming: 1 base; junction bases outside the gene matches: 4. CDR3 nucleotide sequence: TGTGCCAGCATTCGGACAGGGGGGTCCTACGAGCAGTACTTC. It specifies CASIRTGGSYEQYF.

This chain links TRBV21-1 with TRBJ2-1; TRBD2 is the table's D call and was not checked against the DNA. TRBV21-1 is assigned pseudogene status. The CDR3 has 15 residues. The CDR3 sequence: CASSTTAGGPDEQFF. The CDR3 DNA reads TGTGCCAGCAGCACGACAGCGGGAGGGCCTGATGAGCAGTTCTTC.

V gene TRBV11-2 combines with J gene TRBJ2-1; no firm D call. Germline CDR1 is SGHAT and CDR2 is FQNNGV. V was cut by 5 bases and J by 4 bases, with 12 bases left in between. The CDR3 covers 14 residues. The CDR3 nucleotides are TGTGCCAGCAGCCCAACGGGTAATTACAATGAGCAGTTCTTC. Its translation is CASSPTGNYNEQFF.

This chain uses TRBV11-2 with TRBJ1-4; no clear D gene. The CDR3 consists of 18 residues. Germline V CDR1 and CDR2: SGHAT, FQNNGV. V gave up 4 bases and J gave up 0 bases, with 18 bases separating them. This chain's CDR3 is CASSSRIAAAATNEKLFF. The CDR3 coding sequence is TGTGCCAGCAGCTCCAGAATAGCCGCGGCAGCAACTAATGAAAAACTGTTTTTT.

This chain joins TRBV27 and TRBJ1-6; maybe TRBD1 (5 bases). CDR3 length: 13 amino acids. From germline, CDR1 is MNHEY and CDR2 SMNVEV (reference sequence). V dropped 10 bases and J dropped 9 bases, with 16 bases sitting between them. The CDR3: CATKPSGGSPLHF. The CDR3 DNA is TGTGCCACCAAACCGTCCGGGGGTTCACCCCTCCACTTT.